This passage covers 2 T cell receptor beta chains from one sample sequenced in a study of T cell responses to AZD1222 COVID-19 vaccine. Produced via immunoSEQ multiplex PCR; TCRdb's table is partial and in-frame only. Here the sample spans some 130,000 clones, around 86% being singletons. This specimen consisted of peripheral blood, obtained on day 0 of AZD1222 vaccination. These receptors all come from an adult in good health.

This chain connects TRBV18 to TRBJ2-7, with a possible D match to TRBD1 (6 bases). In germline, CDR1 is KGHSH, CDR2 LQKENI. With 6 bases removed from V and 7 bases from J, the gap between germline ends came to 13 bases. CDR3 length: 12 residues. The CDR3 loop reads CASSTGIGEQYF. Here the CDR3 DNA reads TGTGCCAGCTCCACAGGGATAGGGGAGCAGTACTTC. Using reference TRBV18 and TRBJ2-7 for the parts outside the CDR3, the full variable domain is NAGVMQNPRHLVRRRGQEARLRCSPMKGHSHVYWYRQLPEEGLKFMVYLQKENIIDESGMPKERFSAEFPKEGPSILRIQQVVRGDSAAYFCASSTGIGEQYFGPGTRLTVT.

This clone was seen more than once but under ten times. V and J are TRBV7-9 and TRBJ1-5; TRBD1 agrees at 7 bases. This CDR3 is 15 amino acids long. V lost 3 bases and J lost 5; bases outside the gene matches: 7. Germline V gene lookup returns CDR1 SEHNR and CDR2 FQNEAQ (reference sequence). The CDR3 DNA is TGTGCCAGCAGCTTCGGTCAACAGGGGCATCAGCCCCAGCATTTT. Protein product: CASSFGQQGHQPQHF.